This is a list of T cell receptor beta chains from one sample in a study of CD8+ T cells in alopecia areata. TCRdb's copy holds only in-frame clones and misses some; the assay was immunoSEQ multiplex PCR. The data hold around 70,000 clones, with approximately 29% observed a single time. This material consisted of CD8+ T cells sorted from blood, taken at week 4, from a patient treated with tofacitinib. The receptors were gathered from a human donor with alopecia areata. The CDR3 runs from the conserved cysteine through the conserved F or W. Fields, in order: clone size, J gene, V gene, D gene, CDR3 protein. D genes are given only for firm matches. Rows give clone size only sometimes, using once, few, many, or a class for an expanded clone.

NA,TRBJ2-1,TRBV27,NA,CASSFAGYNEQFF
NA,TRBJ2-1,TRBV4-1,TRBD2,CASSPGLAVYNEQFF
NA,TRBJ1-4,TRBV30,NA,CAWSAEKLFF
NA,TRBJ1-3,TRBV29-1,NA,CSVEGGSSGNTIYF
NA,TRBJ2-7,TRBV5-1,NA,CASSLRSSYEQYF
NA,TRBJ2-7,TRBV29-1,NA,CSVFSGDSPGEQYF
NA,TRBJ1-2,TRBV30,NA,CACTPGTAYGYTF
NA,TRBJ1-2,TRBV5-6,NA,CASSSYDRTPSANYGYTF
NA,TRBJ2-5,TRBV9,TRBD1,CASSVGTGKETQYF
few,TRBJ2-1,TRBV11-2,NA,CASSLGVSFEQFF
few,TRBJ2-7,TRBV2,NA,CASSDRLTYEQYF
NA,TRBJ2-7,TRBV5-6,NA,CASSPGQYEQYF
NA,TRBJ2-2,TRBV30,NA,CAWNQGFSSGELFF
few,TRBJ2-4,TRBV29-1,NA,CSVLSDKNIQYF
many,TRBJ1-1,TRBV7-9,NA,CASSLAQGMNTEAFF